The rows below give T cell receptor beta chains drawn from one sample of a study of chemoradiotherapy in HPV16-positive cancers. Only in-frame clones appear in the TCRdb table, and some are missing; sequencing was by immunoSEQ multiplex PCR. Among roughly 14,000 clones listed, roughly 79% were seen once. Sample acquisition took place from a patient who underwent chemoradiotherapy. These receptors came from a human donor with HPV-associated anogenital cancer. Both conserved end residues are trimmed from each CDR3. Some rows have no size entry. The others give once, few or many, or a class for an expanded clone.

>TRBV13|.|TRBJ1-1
ASSLLGVTEAF
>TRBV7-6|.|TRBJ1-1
ASSLVQGFGEAF
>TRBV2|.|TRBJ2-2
ASRTQGTGELF
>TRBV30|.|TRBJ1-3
AWKAISGNTIY
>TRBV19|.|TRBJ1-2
ASSILGQVIYGYT
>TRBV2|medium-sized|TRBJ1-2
ASSPSSGGYGYT
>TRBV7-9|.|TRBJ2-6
ASSSDGHWANVLT
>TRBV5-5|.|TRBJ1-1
ASSLGGQMNTEAF
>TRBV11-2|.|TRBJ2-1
ASSPRRGGPSEQF
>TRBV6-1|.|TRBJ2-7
ASSARGLAYEQY
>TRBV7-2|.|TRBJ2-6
ASSRSGANVLT
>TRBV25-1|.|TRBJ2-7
ASSELGVYEQY
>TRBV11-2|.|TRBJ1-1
ASSLAARGAF
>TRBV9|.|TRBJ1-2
ASSPGNSNYGYT
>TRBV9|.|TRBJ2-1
ASSVTSGIGLADEQF
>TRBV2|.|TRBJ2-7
ASMEDRGYEQY
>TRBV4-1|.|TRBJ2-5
ASAKSYAGEEETQY
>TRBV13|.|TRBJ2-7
ASSLAGGGYEQY
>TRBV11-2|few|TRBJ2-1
ASSSTGGSYNEQF
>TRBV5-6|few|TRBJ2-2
ASSLDGLPDRELF
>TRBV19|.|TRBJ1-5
ASSGGSNSNQPQH
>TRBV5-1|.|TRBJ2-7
ASSLAIGEGHSEQY
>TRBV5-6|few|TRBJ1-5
ASSVTGLGQPQH
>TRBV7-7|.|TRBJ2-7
ASSQGTSGRSEQY
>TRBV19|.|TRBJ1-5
ASTDDRNLGPQH
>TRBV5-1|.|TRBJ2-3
ASSLAGRDTQY
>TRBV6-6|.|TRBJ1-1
ASTGTGFTEAF
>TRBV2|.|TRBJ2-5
ASLGLAGIQGKTQY
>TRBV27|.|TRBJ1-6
ASSFADSPLH
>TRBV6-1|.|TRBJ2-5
ASRGLGETQY
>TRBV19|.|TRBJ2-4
ASTRQGEDKNIQY
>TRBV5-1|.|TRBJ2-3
ASSLGLAGVDTQY
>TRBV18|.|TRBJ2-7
ASSLSGSYEQY
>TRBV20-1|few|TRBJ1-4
SARDYEKLF
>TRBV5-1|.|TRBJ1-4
ASSGGPPTNEKLF
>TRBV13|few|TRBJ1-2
ASNHLGQGGFNYGYT
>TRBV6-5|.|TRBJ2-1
ASRYLGDEQF
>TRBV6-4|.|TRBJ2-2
ASSERSTGELF
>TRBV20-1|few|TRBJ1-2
SVERGYGYT
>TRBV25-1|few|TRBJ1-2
ASSDGTGGPLGYT
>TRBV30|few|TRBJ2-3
AWSSRGAMADTQY
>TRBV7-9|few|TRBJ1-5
ASTPDRDQPQH
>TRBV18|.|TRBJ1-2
ASSPGTGGSYGYT
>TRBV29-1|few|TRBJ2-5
SGSTGLGFQETQY
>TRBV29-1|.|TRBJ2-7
SVVSGDAYEQY
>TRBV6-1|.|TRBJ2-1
ASSEASGSYNEQF